A single sample gave rise to the 5 T cell receptor beta chains below, sequenced in a study of blood T cell repertoires in COVID-19. Assay used: immunoSEQ multiplex PCR; TCRdb lists only in-frame clones, some missing. The sample records roughly 220,000 clones, 86% being singletons. Sequenced: peripheral blood. The source of these receptors is a man aged 25 to 40 who had recovered from COVID-19.

The chain employs TRBV6-5 and TRBJ2-2, with D possibly matching TRBD2 (6 bases). Germline V gene sequence: CDR1 MNHEY, CDR2 SVGAGI. V was cut by 6 bases and J by 1 base, with 9 bases left in between. The CDR3 runs 14 residues. The CDR3 nucleotides read TGTGCCAGCAGGATCGGGGGGAACACCGGGGAGCTGTTTTTT. It specifies CASRIGGNTGELFF.

The CDR3 spells CASSTIGQNNCNQPQHF. CDR3 nucleotides: TGCGCCAGCAGTACCATTGGACAGAACAACTGCAATCAGCCCCAGCATTTT. The rearrangement joins TRBV10-1 to TRBJ1-5; maybe TRBD1 (6 bases). CDR1 and CDR2 (germline): WNHNN, SYGVQD (reference sequence). The CDR3 loop spans 17 amino acids. V lost 5 bases and J 2 bases, leaving 19 bases between the germline ends.

This chain links TRBV6-1 with TRBJ1-2; TRBD1 is a possible D gene (5 bases). Trimming took off 0 bases at V and 5 bases at J, with 16 bases between the two ends. The CDR3 is made up of 16 amino acids. Germline CDR1 reads MNHNS; CDR2 reads SASEGT. The CDR3 sequence is CASSEAQGPIVYGYTF. CDR3 DNA: TGTGCCAGCAGTGAAGCTCAGGGCCCGATAGTTTATGGCTACACCTTC.

The chain links TRBV6-5 to TRBJ1-6; D gene ambiguous. This CDR3 contains 13 residues. Trimming cost V 8 bases and J 7 bases, with 12 bases left between them. The germline V gene has CDR1 MNHEY and CDR2 SVGAGI. The CDR3 DNA reads as TGTGCCAGCGGTTCAGAGGCGAATTCACCCCTCCACTTT. This translates into CASGSEANSPLHF.

The chain is built from TRBV30 and TRBJ1-1; D is unresolved. CDR1 is GTSNPN and CDR2 is SVGIG in the germline V gene (reference sequence). There are 15 residues in the CDR3. V was shortened by 2 bases and J by 1 base, with 14 bases between the two germline ends. The CDR3 coding sequence is TGTGCCTGGAGTCGGAAGTTCGGGAGGAACACTGAAGCTTTCTTT. This gives the protein CAWSRKFGRNTEAFF.